These 9 T cell receptor beta chains were all obtained from the same sample, sequenced in a study of early T cells in non-severe SARS-CoV-2 infection. Via MiXCR, TCRdb re-called the 5' RACE reads, giving one row per CDR3 protein. The sample shows some 30,000 distinct CDR3 sequences, approximately 5.4% of them seen only once. Material: whole blood. The source is an adult who was a healthcare worker with PCR-confirmed SARS-CoV-2 infection or an uninfected control (not recorded which).

This clonotype was recorded many times. The V call is TRBV20-1, the J call TRBJ1-1; unclear D gene. Per germline, CDR1 DFQATT and CDR2 SNEGSKA (reference sequence). The CDR3 is made up of 15 amino acids. V lost 3 bases and J lost 4, with 18 bases in between. The CDR3 bases are TGCAGTGCTAGTAGTGGAATCGGGGTTCGCACTGAAGCTTTCTTT. The encoded protein is CSASSGIGVRTEAFF.

This chain links TRBV27 with TRBJ1-1; 8 nucleotides align to TRBD1. CDR3 size: 13 residues. V was clipped by 2 bases and J by 7 bases; unmatched bases: 3. CDR1 MNHEY and CDR2 SMNVEV come from the germline V gene (reference sequence). The CDR3 loop is CASSLPGGFEAFF. The DNA for the CDR3 is TGTGCCAGCAGTTTACCAGGGGGCTTTGAAGCTTTCTTT.

The table lists this clonotype with a few counts. This chain uses TRBV21-1 with TRBJ2-1; the table's D gene call, TRBD2, was not cross checked with the DNA. TRBV21-1 is labeled a pseudogene. The CDR3 is made up of 15 amino acids. In DNA, the CDR3 is TGTGCCAGCTTGGGTGCGTTATCGGGAGCCAATGAGCAGTTCTTC. Amino acids: CASLGALSGANEQFF.

This clonotype turned up a few times. J is TRBJ2-1 and V is TRBV11-2; 8 nucleotides align to TRBD2. The germline V gene has CDR1 SGHAT and CDR2 FQNNGV. The CDR3 has 14 residues. V lost 5 bases to trimming and J lost 13 bases; unmatched junction nucleotides: 13. This chain's CDR3 is CASSPGGRPTLQFF. CDR3 DNA: TGTGCCAGCAGCCCGGGGGGGAGGCCCACGTTACAGTTCTTC.

Many counts were recorded for this clonotype. J is TRBJ2-7 and V is TRBV28, with 7 nucleotides matching TRBD2. Losses at the gene ends were 9 bases for V and 9 bases for J; bases not matched to a gene: 14. CDR1 and CDR2 from the germline V gene are MDHEN and SYDVKM. The CDR3 totals 13 residues. The DNA for the CDR3 is TGTGCCAGGCTAGCCGGGGCGGGAGTAGGGCAGTACTTC. As protein: CARLAGAGVGQYF.

This clonotype was counted ten times or more. The gene calls are TRBV12-3 or TRBV12-4 and TRBJ1-2; D unresolved. V lost 6 bases and J lost 3, with 20 bases in between. The CDR3 has 16 amino acids. The CDR3: CASSPGVTLGDYGYTF. CDR3 bases: TGTGCCAGCAGCCCTGGGGTTACACTCGGGGACTATGGCTACACCTTC.

This clonotype was seen ten or more times. The chain uses TRBV24-1 and TRBJ2-1, with TRBD2 matching 9 bases. Germline V lookup: CDR1 KGHDR, CDR2 SFDVKD. The CDR3 has 17 residues. The V segment lost 4 bases and the J segment 9 bases; nucleotides outside the gene matches: 15. CDR3 nucleotides: TGTGCCACCAGTGACCCAAAGGGGCTAGCGGGACTCGGTGAGCAGTTCTTC. Translation: CATSDPKGLAGLGEQFF.

The chain uses TRBV7-2 and TRBJ2-1; 9 bases agree with TRBD2. The ends lost 5 bases at V and 4 bases at J; junction bases unmatched: 6. The CDR3 runs 15 residues. Germline V CDR1 and CDR2: SGHTA, FQGNSA. CDR3 in DNA: TGTGCCAGCAGCACCACTAGCGGGCAGTACAATGAGCAGTTCTTC. The encoded protein is CASSTTSGQYNEQFF.

In this sample, this clonotype turned up many times. The V and J genes are TRBV27 and TRBJ2-1; tentative D call: TRBD2 (5 bases). The V end lost 4 bases, the J end lost 0 bases, and 13 bases lay between the germline ends. The V gene's germline CDR1 is MNHEY and CDR2 SMNVEV (reference sequence). CDR3 size: 16 residues. The CDR3 loop reads CASSSWTASSYNEQFF. CDR3 sequence (DNA): TGTGCCAGCAGTTCTTGGACTGCGAGCTCCTACAATGAGCAGTTCTTC.